The 12 T cell receptor beta chains in this list originate from one sample, sequenced in a study of cytomegalovirus exposure and HLA in healthy donors (TCRdb year 2017). The library was produced with the immunoSEQ multiplex PCR assay. A mixture of 60 forward primers for TCR Vbeta segments and 13 reverse primers for TCR Jbeta segments was used in the multiplex PCR. TCRdb stores this immuneACCESS table with in-frame sequences only. Part of the clones is absent; in the studies checked, under half of the shortfall reflects unresolved V genes, and no reason is known for the rest. The sample has roughly 200,000 clones on record, about 85% of them singletons. Approximately 1.1% of the sample comes from the top ten. The sample taken for sequencing was PBMCs. The receptors come from a boy between 2 and 10 years old in good health and CMV-seronegative.

This chain connects TRBV6-4 to TRBJ2-3, with 10 bases fitting TRBD2. Germline V gives CDR1 MRHNA, CDR2 SNTAGT. The CDR3 is made up of 16 amino acids. With V trimmed by 6 bases and J by 0 bases, 6 bases remained unmatched. The CDR3 loop is CASRLAGVSSTDTQYF. The DNA of the CDR3 is TGTGCCAGCAGGCTAGCGGGGGTCTCTAGCACAGATACGCAGTATTTT.

The chain recombines TRBV28 with TRBJ2-2, with 7 bases identical to TRBD2. Per germline, CDR1 MDHEN and CDR2 SYDVKM. The V and J ends lost 6 bases and 4 bases, in that order; junction bases with no gene match: 2. The CDR3 spans 13 residues. The CDR3 bases are TGTGCCAGCAGGGGGGGGTTCACCGGGGAGCTGTTTTTT. Protein sequence: CASRGGFTGELFF.

CDR3 sequence: CATSRGTGDYEQYF. As DNA, the CDR3 is TGTGCCACCAGCAGAGGGACAGGAGACTACGAGCAGTACTTC. V gene TRBV15 combines with J gene TRBJ2-7; 7 nucleotides line up with TRBD1. The CDR3 length is 14 residues. Germline V lookup: CDR1 LNHNV, CDR2 YYDKDF (reference sequence). J gave up 3 bases and V 1 base, and 3 bases lay outside the gene matches.

This chain uses TRBV9 with TRBJ1-2; TRBD1 agrees at 10 bases. Germline values: CDR1 SGDLS, CDR2 YYNGEE. The CDR3 loop spans 15 amino acids. Trimming cost V 4 bases and J 1 base; bases outside gene matches: 4. The CDR3 protein is CASSLGTGDNYGYTF. The CDR3, as DNA: TGTGCCAGCAGCCTGGGGACAGGGGATAACTATGGCTACACCTTC.

This clone is a singleton in its sample. The rearrangement joins TRBV2 to TRBJ2-3, with TRBD2 identical over 8 bases. V lost 7 bases, J lost 1 base, and 7 bases stayed unmatched. This CDR3 has 15 amino acids. From germline, CDR1 is SNHLY and CDR2 FYNNEI. The CDR3: CASMLVLAGTDTQYF. CDR3 DNA sequence: TGTGCCAGCATGTTGGTACTAGCGGGCACAGATACGCAGTATTTT.

This clone has a handful of counts. J is TRBJ1-4 and V is TRBV6-5; perhaps TRBD1 as D (5 bases). Germline assignment: CDR1 MNHEY and CDR2 SVGAGI. Trimming cost V 2 bases and J 6 bases, with 10 bases left between them. The CDR3 totals 14 residues. CDR3 residues: CASSYVRGDEKLFF. In DNA, the CDR3 is TGTGCCAGCAGTTACGTTCGGGGGGATGAAAAACTGTTTTTT.

This chain uses TRBV5-4 with TRBJ2-7; TRBD1 matches at 8 bases. The V gene's germline CDR1 is SGHNT and CDR2 YYREEE (reference sequence). V was pared by 4 bases and J by 4 bases, with 10 bases of the junction left unmatched. CDR3 length: 15 amino acids. This CDR3 is CASSRAGTGVYEQYF. The CDR3 nucleotides read TGTGCCAGCAGCCGCGCCGGGACAGGAGTTTACGAGCAGTACTTC.

The rearrangement links TRBV23-1 to TRBJ1-2; the match to TRBD1 covers 8 bases. TRBV23-1 belongs to the ORF category, with a function that is uncertain. The CDR3 covers 15 residues. J was trimmed by 2 bases and V by 8 bases; bases with no gene match: 10. CDR3 nucleotide sequence: TGCGCCAGCCCCCGACAGGGACAGGAGAACTATGGCTACACCTTC. It yields the protein CASPRQGQENYGYTF.

The rearrangement links TRBV5-1 to TRBJ1-1; 7 nucleotides align to TRBD1. V was clipped by 0 bases and J by 8 bases; unmatched bases: 4. This CDR3 region has 13 residues. The V gene's germline CDR1 is SGHRS and CDR2 YFSETQ. CDR3 bases: TGCGCCAGCAGCTTGGCCCGGGACAGAGAAGCTTTCTTT. Translation: CASSLARDREAFF.

This chain connects TRBV5-1 to TRBJ1-1; D unclear. Germline-derived CDR1 and CDR2 are SGHRS and YFSETQ. V lost 0 bases and J 2 bases, leaving 8 bases between the germline ends. The CDR3 has 14 amino acids. The CDR3 protein is CASSLEQTNTEAFF. CDR3 in DNA: TGCGCCAGCAGCTTGGAACAGACAAACACTGAAGCTTTCTTT.

The rearrangement joins TRBV5-1 to TRBJ1-4; D gene uncertain. The CDR3 runs to 14 residues. Between the trimmed V and J ends, which lost 4 bases and 3 bases, there was a span of 10 bases. CDR1 is SGHRS and CDR2 is YFSETQ in the germline V gene. The DNA for the CDR3 is TGCGCCAGCAGCCTAGTCCCCCCTAATGAAAAACTGTTTTTT. This translates into CASSLVPPNEKLFF.

This clone is a singleton in its sample. The chain is built from TRBV30 and TRBJ1-2, with 8 bases identical to TRBD1. This CDR3 contains 15 residues. Trimming removed 8 bases from V and 7 bases from J; junction bases left unmatched: 18. CDR1 and CDR2 (germline): GTSNPN, SVGIG (reference sequence). The CDR3 region has the DNA TGTGCCCTGACTGGTGGGCAGGGGGCGAGGAGTGGCTACACCTTC. Translating gives CALTGGQGARSGYTF.